This is a list of T cell receptor beta chains from one sample in a study of Ad26.COV2.S vaccination and SARS-CoV-2 variants. Repertoires were generated with immunoSEQ multiplex PCR, while TCRdb's copy carries only in-frame clones and drops some. This table has a few hundred thousand clones, approximately 89% appearing once. The material sequenced was peripheral blood, taken in a trial of Ad26.COV2.S vaccine versus placebo. The receptor set was obtained from a person aged 18-60 years who received the Ad26.COV2.S COVID-19 vaccine or a placebo. Both conserved end residues are part of each CDR3. Each record gives: V gene, J gene, D gene, clone size, CDR3 DNA, CDR3 protein. The D gene is left open where the match is weak. Expanded clones get a size class; other rows say once, few or many, or leave the size out.

v_call: TRBV7-8; j_call: TRBJ1-4; d_call: -; clone_size: -; cdr3_nt: TGTGCCAGCTCCTGGGGGATTAGTGAAAAACTGTTTTTT; cdr3_aa: CASSWGISEKLFF
v_call: TRBV10-2; j_call: TRBJ2-1; d_call: TRBD2; clone_size: -; cdr3_nt: TGCGCCAGCAGTGAGTCGAACCCTAGCGGGACTTTCAATGAGCAGTTCTTC; cdr3_aa: CASSESNPSGTFNEQFF
v_call: TRBV4-2; j_call: TRBJ1-1; d_call: -; clone_size: -; cdr3_nt: TGTGCCAGCAGCCAAGAACGGATCAACACTGAAGCTTTCTTT; cdr3_aa: CASSQERINTEAFF
v_call: TRBV7-8; j_call: TRBJ2-7; d_call: TRBD1; clone_size: -; cdr3_nt: TGTGCCAGCAGCTTAACCCACGGAGGACAGGCCTACGAGCAGTACTTC; cdr3_aa: CASSLTHGGQAYEQYF
v_call: TRBV7-3; j_call: TRBJ2-1; d_call: -; clone_size: -; cdr3_nt: TGTGCCAGCAGCTTAGGGGTCCACTACAATGAGCAGTTCTTC; cdr3_aa: CASSLGVHYNEQFF
v_call: TRBV11-3; j_call: TRBJ1-1; d_call: -; clone_size: -; cdr3_nt: TGTGCCAGCAGCTCCCCCGGAAGGCTTGAAGCTTTCTTT; cdr3_aa: CASSSPGRLEAFF
v_call: TRBV28; j_call: TRBJ2-1; d_call: TRBD1; clone_size: few; cdr3_nt: TGTGCCAGCCGTATTGCGGCCGGGGACAGGGCATACAATGAGCAGTTCTTC; cdr3_aa: CASRIAAGDRAYNEQFF
v_call: TRBV29-1; j_call: TRBJ1-1; d_call: TRBD1; clone_size: -; cdr3_nt: TGCAGCGTTTTGACAGGGGCTGGCACTGAAGCTTTCTTT; cdr3_aa: CSVLTGAGTEAFF
v_call: TRBV3-1/TRBV3-2; j_call: TRBJ2-7; d_call: -; clone_size: -; cdr3_nt: TGTGCCAGCAGCCAAGGCTTCTACTCCTACGAGCAGTACTTC; cdr3_aa: CASSQGFYSYEQYF
v_call: TRBV27; j_call: TRBJ2-5; d_call: TRBD2; clone_size: -; cdr3_nt: TGTGCCAGCAGGTTCACTAGCGGCCAAGAGACCCAGTACTTC; cdr3_aa: CASRFTSGQETQYF
v_call: TRBV9; j_call: TRBJ2-2; d_call: TRBD2; clone_size: once; cdr3_nt: TGTGCCAGCAGCTACGGGGGGAGTTTCGGGGAGCTGTTTTTT; cdr3_aa: CASSYGGSFGELFF
v_call: TRBV19; j_call: TRBJ2-3; d_call: TRBD2; clone_size: -; cdr3_nt: TGTGCCAGTAGTCCGCGAGGTGCGGGAGTAGGAACAGATACGCAGTATTTT; cdr3_aa: CASSPRGAGVGTDTQYF
v_call: TRBV13; j_call: TRBJ2-1; d_call: TRBD2; clone_size: -; cdr3_nt: TGTGCCAGCAGCTTACCGGGACTAGCCCATGAGCAGTTCTTC; cdr3_aa: CASSLPGLAHEQFF
v_call: TRBV2; j_call: TRBJ2-6; d_call: TRBD1; clone_size: -; cdr3_nt: TGTGCCAGCGAACCCAGGACAGGGGGTGTCTCTGGGGCCAACGTCCTGACTTTC; cdr3_aa: CASEPRTGGVSGANVLTF
v_call: TRBV11-3; j_call: TRBJ2-1; d_call: TRBD2; clone_size: -; cdr3_nt: TGTGCCAGCAGCTCCGGAGGACTAGCGATTAACTACAATGAGCAGTTCTTC; cdr3_aa: CASSSGGLAINYNEQFF
v_call: TRBV28; j_call: TRBJ1-5; d_call: -; clone_size: -; cdr3_nt: TGTGCCAGCAGGTCAGGTCAGCCCCAGCATTTT; cdr3_aa: CASRSGQPQHF
v_call: TRBV5-4; j_call: TRBJ1-1; d_call: -; clone_size: -; cdr3_nt: TGTGCCAGCAGCCTCCCCACGGGGGTGAACACTGAAGCTTTCTTT; cdr3_aa: CASSLPTGVNTEAFF
v_call: TRBV11-2; j_call: TRBJ2-4; d_call: TRBD2; clone_size: -; cdr3_nt: TGTGCCAGCAGCCGGACTAGGGACATTCAGTACTTC; cdr3_aa: CASSRTRDIQYF
v_call: TRBV7-2; j_call: TRBJ2-7; d_call: -; clone_size: -; cdr3_nt: TGTGCCAGCAGCTCCCTGGGGGGAGGCCATGGCGAGCAGTACTTC; cdr3_aa: CASSSLGGGHGEQYF
v_call: TRBV7-9; j_call: TRBJ2-3; d_call: TRBD2; clone_size: -; cdr3_nt: TGTGCCAGCAGCTTGACTAGCGGGAGAACAGATACGCAGTATTTT; cdr3_aa: CASSLTSGRTDTQYF
v_call: TRBV6-2/TRBV6-3; j_call: TRBJ2-6; d_call: -; clone_size: -; cdr3_nt: TGTGCCAGCAGTTACTCGGGCTCTGGGGCCAACGTCCTGACTTTC; cdr3_aa: CASSYSGSGANVLTF
v_call: TRBV5-1; j_call: TRBJ2-1; d_call: TRBD1; clone_size: -; cdr3_nt: TGCGCCAGCATCCAACCTCGGGACAGGCTCCTAGCGAGAGTCAGCAATGAGCAGTTCTTC; cdr3_aa: CASIQPRDRLLARVSNEQFF
v_call: TRBV4-1; j_call: TRBJ1-2; d_call: -; clone_size: -; cdr3_nt: TGCGCCAGCAGCCGTCCCGCGGGACCCCAGAGACACGGCTACACCTTC; cdr3_aa: CASSRPAGPQRHGYTF
v_call: TRBV2; j_call: TRBJ1-1; d_call: TRBD1; clone_size: -; cdr3_nt: TGTGCCAGCAGTCCTCGGACAGGGGTACCTGAAGCTTTCTTT; cdr3_aa: CASSPRTGVPEAFF
v_call: TRBV7-8; j_call: TRBJ1-1; d_call: -; clone_size: -; cdr3_nt: TGTGCCAGCAGCCCTGGAGCGGGGGCAGGCACTGAAGCTTTCTTT; cdr3_aa: CASSPGAGAGTEAFF
v_call: TRBV7-9; j_call: TRBJ2-7; d_call: -; clone_size: -; cdr3_nt: TGTGCCAGCAGCTTTGATATCGAGCAGTACTTC; cdr3_aa: CASSFDIEQYF
v_call: TRBV18; j_call: TRBJ2-7; d_call: TRBD1; clone_size: -; cdr3_nt: TGTGCCAGCTCACCGGACAGGGCGCGATACGAGCAGTACTTC; cdr3_aa: CASSPDRARYEQYF
v_call: TRBV2; j_call: TRBJ2-5; d_call: -; clone_size: -; cdr3_nt: TGTGCCAGCAGTGAGAGACAGGCGAGGGAGACCCAGTACTTC; cdr3_aa: CASSERQARETQYF
v_call: TRBV23-1; j_call: TRBJ2-1; d_call: -; clone_size: -; cdr3_nt: TGCGCCAGCAGTCGGGACATCCTCTATCCCCACAAAAACAATGAGCAGTTCTTC; cdr3_aa: CASSRDILYPHKNNEQFF
v_call: TRBV4-1; j_call: TRBJ1-1; d_call: -; clone_size: few; cdr3_nt: TGCGCCAGCAGCCAAGTTTCGAACACTGAAGCTTTCTTT; cdr3_aa: CASSQVSNTEAFF
v_call: TRBV3-1/TRBV3-2; j_call: TRBJ1-6; d_call: -; clone_size: -; cdr3_nt: TGTGCCAGCAGCGGTATGGTCGGAAATTCACCCCTCCACTTT; cdr3_aa: CASSGMVGNSPLHF
v_call: TRBV3-1/TRBV3-2; j_call: TRBJ2-7; d_call: -; clone_size: -; cdr3_nt: TGTGCCAGCAGCCAGTCTAACTACGAGCAGTACTTC; cdr3_aa: CASSQSNYEQYF
v_call: TRBV24-1; j_call: TRBJ2-3; d_call: -; clone_size: -; cdr3_nt: TGTGCCACCAGTGATCATTCCCCGGAAGCGCAGTATTTT; cdr3_aa: CATSDHSPEAQYF
v_call: TRBV18; j_call: TRBJ1-1; d_call: -; clone_size: -; cdr3_nt: TGTGCCAGCTCACAGGGGTCGGACACTGAAGCTTTCTTT; cdr3_aa: CASSQGSDTEAFF
v_call: TRBV4-1; j_call: TRBJ2-3; d_call: TRBD2; clone_size: -; cdr3_nt: TGCGCCAGCAGCCAAAGGGGCCTTAGCGGGTGGGATGGAGATACGCAGTATTTT; cdr3_aa: CASSQRGLSGWDGDTQYF
v_call: TRBV19; j_call: TRBJ2-5; d_call: -; clone_size: -; cdr3_nt: TGTGCCAGTAGTACCTTAGGGTGGGGAGAGACCCAGTACTTC; cdr3_aa: CASSTLGWGETQYF
v_call: TRBV28; j_call: TRBJ2-7; d_call: -; clone_size: few; cdr3_nt: TGTGCCAGCAGTACTACCAAGGCTAGGATTGGAGCCCCCTACGAGCAGTACTTC; cdr3_aa: CASSTTKARIGAPYEQYF
v_call: TRBV7-9; j_call: TRBJ1-6; d_call: -; clone_size: -; cdr3_nt: TGTGCCAGCAGCTCAAGCGGGGCAGGGCGGAATTCACCCCTCCACTTT; cdr3_aa: CASSSSGAGRNSPLHF
v_call: TRBV7-7; j_call: TRBJ2-5; d_call: TRBD2; clone_size: -; cdr3_nt: TGTGCCAGCAGCTGGGGACTAGCGGGAGGGCAAGAGACCCAGTACTTC; cdr3_aa: CASSWGLAGGQETQYF
v_call: TRBV6-1; j_call: TRBJ2-6; d_call: -; clone_size: once; cdr3_nt: TGTGCCAGCAGTGAACAGGGAACTGGGGCCAACGTCCTGACTTTC; cdr3_aa: CASSEQGTGANVLTF
v_call: TRBV28; j_call: TRBJ2-7; d_call: -; clone_size: once; cdr3_nt: TGTGCCAGCAGTTTGAGTAGGCCCGAGCAGTACTTC; cdr3_aa: CASSLSRPEQYF
v_call: TRBV30; j_call: TRBJ1-1; d_call: -; clone_size: -; cdr3_nt: TGTGCCCATGAAAGAGGGACTGAAGCTTTCTTT; cdr3_aa: CAHERGTEAFF
v_call: TRBV5-1; j_call: TRBJ2-7; d_call: -; clone_size: once; cdr3_nt: TGCGCCAGCAGCCCCGGGACGAGGACCCTCTTGACCTACGAGCAGTACTTC; cdr3_aa: CASSPGTRTLLTYEQYF
v_call: TRBV4-2; j_call: TRBJ2-7; d_call: TRBD1; clone_size: -; cdr3_nt: TGTGCCAGCAGCCCCGGGTCCCGGGACAGGGTGAAAAACGAGCAGTACTTC; cdr3_aa: CASSPGSRDRVKNEQYF
v_call: TRBV6-2/TRBV6-3; j_call: TRBJ2-3; d_call: TRBD2; clone_size: -; cdr3_nt: TGTGCCAGCAGTGGGGCTAGCGGGAGGGCCGCAGATACGCAGTATTTT; cdr3_aa: CASSGASGRAADTQYF
v_call: TRBV3-1/TRBV3-2; j_call: TRBJ2-1; d_call: TRBD2; clone_size: few; cdr3_nt: TGTGCCAGCAGCCAAGAAAAGCGGGAGAGCTACAATGAGCAGTTCTTC; cdr3_aa: CASSQEKRESYNEQFF
v_call: TRBV19; j_call: TRBJ1-5; d_call: -; clone_size: -; cdr3_nt: TGTGCCAGCCGAAAGGCAAATAGCAATCAGCCCCAGCATTTT; cdr3_aa: CASRKANSNQPQHF
v_call: TRBV6-2/TRBV6-3; j_call: TRBJ2-7; d_call: TRBD2; clone_size: -; cdr3_nt: TGTGCCAGCAGTTACTCGTCTAGCGGGGCAAGCTCCTACGAGCAGTACTTC; cdr3_aa: CASSYSSSGASSYEQYF
v_call: TRBV5-1; j_call: TRBJ2-1; d_call: -; clone_size: once; cdr3_nt: TGCGCCAGCAGCCGGGGGTGGTCGGGAGAGGTGAATGAGCAGTTCTTC; cdr3_aa: CASSRGWSGEVNEQFF
v_call: TRBV20-1; j_call: TRBJ2-1; d_call: -; clone_size: -; cdr3_nt: TGCAGTGCTAGCGGAGACAATGAGCAGTTCTTC; cdr3_aa: CSASGDNEQFF
v_call: TRBV6-5; j_call: TRBJ1-1; d_call: -; clone_size: -; cdr3_nt: TGTGCCAGCAGTTCCCTAACAGGGTTGGGGAACACTGAAGCTTTCTTT; cdr3_aa: CASSSLTGLGNTEAFF
v_call: TRBV12-3/TRBV12-4; j_call: TRBJ1-5; d_call: -; clone_size: -; cdr3_nt: TGTGCCAGCAGACAGAGTCGCGGCCAGCCCCAGCATTTT; cdr3_aa: CASRQSRGQPQHF
v_call: TRBV11-3; j_call: TRBJ2-1; d_call: -; clone_size: -; cdr3_nt: TGTGCCAGCAGCCCGGCGGCTAGCCTCCGGGATGAGCAGTTCTTC; cdr3_aa: CASSPAASLRDEQFF